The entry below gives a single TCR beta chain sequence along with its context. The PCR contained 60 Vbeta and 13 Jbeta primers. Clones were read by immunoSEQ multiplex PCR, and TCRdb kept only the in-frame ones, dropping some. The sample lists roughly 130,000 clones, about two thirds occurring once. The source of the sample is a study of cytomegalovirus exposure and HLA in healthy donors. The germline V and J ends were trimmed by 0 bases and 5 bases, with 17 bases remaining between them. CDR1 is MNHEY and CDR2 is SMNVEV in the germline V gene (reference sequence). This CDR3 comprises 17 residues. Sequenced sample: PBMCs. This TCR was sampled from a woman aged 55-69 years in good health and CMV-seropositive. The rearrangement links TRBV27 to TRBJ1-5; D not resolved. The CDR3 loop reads CASSLSARIGFDQPQHF. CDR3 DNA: TGTGCCAGCAGTTTATCCGCCAGGATCGGTTTCGATCAGCCCCAGCATTTT.